This paragraph reports one T cell receptor beta chain. The antigen is undetermined. This sample is part of a study of Graves' ophthalmopathy and Graves' hyperthyroidism. Looking at the study overall: At the time of initial diagnosis and before any treatment, peripheral blood was collected. Study outcomes and limitations: Blood also held most thyroid clonotypes expanded above 0.001 frequency. With over 85% sensitivity and roughly 77% specificity, a 13-signature model separated ophthalmopathy from stable hyperthyroidism.

Other autoimmune diseases, uncontrolled infections, pregnancy or lactation excluded patients from enrollment. From RNA, the CDR3 regions of TCR beta chains were amplified and sequenced. First-round RT-PCR relied on HTBI primers, and a second-round multiplex PCR came next. A single record per CDR3 protein comes from TCRdb applying MiXCR to the multiplex PCR reads. The sample contains some 750,000 distinct CDR3 sequences, around 40% of which appear only once. The CDR3 loop spans 15 amino acids. Germline loops: CDR1 SGHTA, CDR2 FQGNSA. Trimming took 5 bases from V and 5 from J; bases not matched to a gene: 9.

The sequencing sample was made of peripheral blood. This chain uses TRBV7-2 with TRBJ2-5, with TRBD2 identical over 9 bases. The TCR sequence derives from an adult man with Graves' ophthalmopathy. CDR3 nucleotide sequence: TGTGCCAGCAGCCAGACTAGCGGCAGGGGGGAGACCCAGTACTTC. This codes for CASSQTSGRGETQYF.